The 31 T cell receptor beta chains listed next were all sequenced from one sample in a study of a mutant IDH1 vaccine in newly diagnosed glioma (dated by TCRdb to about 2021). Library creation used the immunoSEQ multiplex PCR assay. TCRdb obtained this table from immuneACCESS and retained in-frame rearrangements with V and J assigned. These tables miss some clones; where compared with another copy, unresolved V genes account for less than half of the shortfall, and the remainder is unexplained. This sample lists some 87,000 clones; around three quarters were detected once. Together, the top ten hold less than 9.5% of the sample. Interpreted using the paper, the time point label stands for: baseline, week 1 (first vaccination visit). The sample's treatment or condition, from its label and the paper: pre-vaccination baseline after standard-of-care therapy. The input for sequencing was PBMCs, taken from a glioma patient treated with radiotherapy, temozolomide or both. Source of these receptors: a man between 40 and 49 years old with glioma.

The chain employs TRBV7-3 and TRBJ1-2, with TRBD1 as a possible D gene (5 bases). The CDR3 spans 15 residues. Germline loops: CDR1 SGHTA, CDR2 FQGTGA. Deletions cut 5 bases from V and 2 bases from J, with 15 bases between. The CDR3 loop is CASSGGAPANYGYTF. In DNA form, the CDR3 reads TGTGCCAGCAGCGGCGGGGCCCCGGCCAACTATGGCTACACCTTC.

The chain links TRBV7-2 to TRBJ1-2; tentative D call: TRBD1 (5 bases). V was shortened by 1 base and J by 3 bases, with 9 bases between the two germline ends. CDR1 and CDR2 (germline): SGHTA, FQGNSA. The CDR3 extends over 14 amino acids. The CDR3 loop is CASSLGAGHYGYTF. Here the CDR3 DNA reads TGTGCCAGCAGCTTAGGAGCAGGGCACTATGGCTACACCTTC.

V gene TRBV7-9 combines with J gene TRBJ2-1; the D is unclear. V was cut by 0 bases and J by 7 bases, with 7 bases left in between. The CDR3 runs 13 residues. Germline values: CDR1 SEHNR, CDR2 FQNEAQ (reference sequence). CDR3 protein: CASSLAGRNEQFF. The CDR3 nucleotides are TGTGCCAGCAGCTTAGCCGGTCGGAATGAGCAGTTCTTC.

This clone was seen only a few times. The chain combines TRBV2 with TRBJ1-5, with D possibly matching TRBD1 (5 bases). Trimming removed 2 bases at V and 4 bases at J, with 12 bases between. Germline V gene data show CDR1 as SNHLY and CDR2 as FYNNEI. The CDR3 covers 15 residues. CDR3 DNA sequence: TGTGCCAGCAGTGAATATCGGGGGGAAAATCAGCCCCAGCATTTT. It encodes CASSEYRGENQPQHF.

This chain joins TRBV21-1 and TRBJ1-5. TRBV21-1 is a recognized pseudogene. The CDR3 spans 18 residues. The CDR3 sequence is CASSKAVGFSSLNQPQHF. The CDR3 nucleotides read TGTGCCAGCAGCAAAGCGGTAGGGTTCTCGTCTCTTAATCAGCCCCAGCATTTT.

In DNA, the CDR3 is TGTGCCAGCAGCGAGAGCGGGGGCTCTGGGGCCAACGTCCTGACTTTC. Its protein is CASSESGGSGANVLTF. This sequence joins TRBV7-2 and TRBJ2-6, with 8 bases that match TRBD2. V lost 5 bases to trimming and J lost 0 bases; unmatched junction nucleotides: 3. Germline CDR1 SGHTA, CDR2 FQGNSA. The CDR3 consists of 16 residues. Filled out from reference TRBV7-2 and TRBJ2-6, the complete variable domain reads GAGVSQSPSNKVTEKGKDVELRCDPISGHTALYWYRQSLGQGLEFLIYFQGNSAPDKSGLPSDRFSAERTGGSVSTLTIQRTQQEDSAVYLCASSESGGSGANVLTFGAGSRLTVL.

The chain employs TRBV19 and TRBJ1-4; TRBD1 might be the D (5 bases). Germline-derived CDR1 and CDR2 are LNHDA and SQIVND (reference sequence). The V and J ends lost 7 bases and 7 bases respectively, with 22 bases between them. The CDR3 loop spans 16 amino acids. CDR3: CASTDPGGKYGEKLFF. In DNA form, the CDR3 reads TGTGCCAGTACCGATCCCGGGGGGAAGTATGGTGAAAAACTGTTTTTT. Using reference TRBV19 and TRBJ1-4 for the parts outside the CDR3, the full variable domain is DGGITQSPKYLFRKEGQNVTLSCEQNLNHDAMYWYRQDPGQGLRLIYYSQIVNDFQKGDIAEGYSVSREKKESFPLTVTSAQKNPTAFYLCASTDPGGKYGEKLFFGSGTQLSVL.

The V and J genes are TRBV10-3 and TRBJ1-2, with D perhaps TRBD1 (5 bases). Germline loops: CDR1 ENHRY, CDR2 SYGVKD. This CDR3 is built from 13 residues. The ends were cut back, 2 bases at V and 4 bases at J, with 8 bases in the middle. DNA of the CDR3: TGTGCCATCAGTGAGGGGCAGGGCTATGGCTACACCTTC. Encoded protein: CAISEGQGYGYTF.

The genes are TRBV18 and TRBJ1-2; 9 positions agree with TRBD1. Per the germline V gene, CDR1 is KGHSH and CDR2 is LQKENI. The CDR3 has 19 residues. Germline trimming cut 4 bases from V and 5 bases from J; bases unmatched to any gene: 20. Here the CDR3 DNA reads TGTGCCAGCTCACGATCCGGGACAGGGTTCCCCGCGAAGGAGTATGGCTACACCTTC. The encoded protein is CASSRSGTGFPAKEYGYTF.

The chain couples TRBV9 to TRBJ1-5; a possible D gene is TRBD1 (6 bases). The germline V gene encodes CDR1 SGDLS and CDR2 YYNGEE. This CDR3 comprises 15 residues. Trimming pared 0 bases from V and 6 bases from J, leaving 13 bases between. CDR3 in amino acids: CASSVGAGGGQPQHF. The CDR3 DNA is TGTGCCAGCAGCGTAGGGGCGGGGGGCGGTCAGCCCCAGCATTTT.

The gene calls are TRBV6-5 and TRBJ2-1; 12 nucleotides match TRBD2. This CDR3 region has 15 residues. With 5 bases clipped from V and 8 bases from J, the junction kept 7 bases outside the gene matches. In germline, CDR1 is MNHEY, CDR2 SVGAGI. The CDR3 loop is CASSTASGRAHEQFF. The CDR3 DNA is TGTGCCAGCAGTACCGCTAGCGGGAGGGCCCATGAGCAGTTCTTC.

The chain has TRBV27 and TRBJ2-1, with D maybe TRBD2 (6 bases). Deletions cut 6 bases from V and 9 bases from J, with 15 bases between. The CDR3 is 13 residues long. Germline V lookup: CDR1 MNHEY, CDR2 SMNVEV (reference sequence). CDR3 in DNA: TGTGCCAGCAGATCGGCCGGGACTCTTGAGCAGTTCTTC. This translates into CASRSAGTLEQFF.

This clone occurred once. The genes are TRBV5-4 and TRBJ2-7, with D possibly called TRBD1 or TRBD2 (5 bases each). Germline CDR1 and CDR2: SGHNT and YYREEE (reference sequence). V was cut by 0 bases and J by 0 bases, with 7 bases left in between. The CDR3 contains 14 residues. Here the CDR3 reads CASSLDGASYEQYF. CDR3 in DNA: TGTGCCAGCAGCTTGGACGGGGCCTCCTACGAGCAGTACTTC.

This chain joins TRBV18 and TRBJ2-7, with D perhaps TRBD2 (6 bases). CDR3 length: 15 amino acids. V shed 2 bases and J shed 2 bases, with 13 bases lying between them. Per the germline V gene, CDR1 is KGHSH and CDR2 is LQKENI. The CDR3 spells CASSPKEGAPYEQYF. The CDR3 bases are TGTGCCAGCTCACCAAAGGAGGGTGCCCCCTACGAGCAGTACTTC.

As DNA, the CDR3 is TGTGCCAGCAGCCCAGAGTTAAGGGGGGGAACTAGCAGGGAGACCCAGTACTTC. It encodes CASSPELRGGTSRETQYF. The chain couples TRBV9 to TRBJ2-5; TRBD2 might be the D (7 bases). From germline, CDR1 is SGDLS and CDR2 YYNGEE. Trimming shortened V by 4 bases and J by 5 bases, and 27 bases separated the two germline ends. CDR3 size: 18 residues.

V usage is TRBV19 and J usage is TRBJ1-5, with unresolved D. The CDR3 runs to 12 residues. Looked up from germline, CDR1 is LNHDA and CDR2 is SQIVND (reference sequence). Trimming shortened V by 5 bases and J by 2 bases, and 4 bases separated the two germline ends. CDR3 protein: CASSEGNQPQHF. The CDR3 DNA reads TGTGCCAGTAGTGAAGGCAATCAGCCCCAGCATTTT.

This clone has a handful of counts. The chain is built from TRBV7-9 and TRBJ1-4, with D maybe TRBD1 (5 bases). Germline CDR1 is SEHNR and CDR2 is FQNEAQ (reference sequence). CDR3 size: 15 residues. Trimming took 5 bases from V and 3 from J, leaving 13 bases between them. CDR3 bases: TGTGCCAGCAGCCCTGGGGGGACGGCTAATGAAAAACTGTTTTTT. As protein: CASSPGGTANEKLFF.

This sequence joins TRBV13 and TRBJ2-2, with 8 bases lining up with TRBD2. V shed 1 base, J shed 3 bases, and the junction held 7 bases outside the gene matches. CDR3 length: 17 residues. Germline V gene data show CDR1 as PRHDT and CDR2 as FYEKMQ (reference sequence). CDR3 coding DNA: TGTGCCAGCAGCTTAGTCAGGCTAGCGGGTGACACCGGGGAGCTGTTTTTT. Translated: CASSLVRLAGDTGELFF.

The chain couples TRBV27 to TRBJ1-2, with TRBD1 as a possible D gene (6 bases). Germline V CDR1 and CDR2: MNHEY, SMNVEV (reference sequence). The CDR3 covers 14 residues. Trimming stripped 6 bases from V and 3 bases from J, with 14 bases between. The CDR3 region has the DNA TGTGCCAGCAGCTTCCGCCAGGGGTACTATGGCTACACCTTC. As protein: CASSFRQGYYGYTF.

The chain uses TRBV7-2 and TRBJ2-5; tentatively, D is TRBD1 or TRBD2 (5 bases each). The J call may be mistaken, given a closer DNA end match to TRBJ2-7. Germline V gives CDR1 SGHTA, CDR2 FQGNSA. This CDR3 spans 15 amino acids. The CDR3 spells CASSLAPGTNYEQYF. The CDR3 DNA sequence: TGTGCCAGCAGCTTAGCGCCCGGGACCAACTACGAGCAGTACTTC.

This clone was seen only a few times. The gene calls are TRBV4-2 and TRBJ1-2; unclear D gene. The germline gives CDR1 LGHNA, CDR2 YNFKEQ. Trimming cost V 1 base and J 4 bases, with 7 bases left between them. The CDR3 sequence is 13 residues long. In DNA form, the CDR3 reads TGTGCCAGCAGCCAAGCTCCCGCCTATGGCTACACCTTC. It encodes CASSQAPAYGYTF.

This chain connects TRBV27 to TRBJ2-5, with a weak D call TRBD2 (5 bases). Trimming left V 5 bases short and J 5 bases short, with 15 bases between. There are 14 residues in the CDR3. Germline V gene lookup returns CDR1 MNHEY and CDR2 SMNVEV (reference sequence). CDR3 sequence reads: CASSPSLGWETQYF. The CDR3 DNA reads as TGTGCCAGCAGTCCCTCACTAGGGTGGGAGACCCAGTACTTC.

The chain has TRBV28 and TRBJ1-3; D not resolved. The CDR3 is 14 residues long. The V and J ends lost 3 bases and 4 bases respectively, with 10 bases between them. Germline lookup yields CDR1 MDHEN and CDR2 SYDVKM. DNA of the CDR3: TGTGCCAGCAGTTTTTGGGCGGCGGGAAACACCATATATTTT. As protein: CASSFWAAGNTIYF.

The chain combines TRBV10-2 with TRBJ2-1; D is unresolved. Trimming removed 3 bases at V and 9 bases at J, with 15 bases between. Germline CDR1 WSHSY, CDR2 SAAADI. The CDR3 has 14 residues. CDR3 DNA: TGCGCCAGCAGTGATATGGGAACTTCGGGTGAGCAGTTCTTC. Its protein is CASSDMGTSGEQFF.

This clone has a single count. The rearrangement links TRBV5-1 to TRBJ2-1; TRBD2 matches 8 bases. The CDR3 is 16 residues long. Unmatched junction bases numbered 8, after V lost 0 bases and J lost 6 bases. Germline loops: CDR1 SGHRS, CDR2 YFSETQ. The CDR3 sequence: CASSLAIGGRPNEQFF. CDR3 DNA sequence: TGCGCCAGCAGCTTGGCCATCGGCGGGAGGCCCAATGAGCAGTTCTTC.

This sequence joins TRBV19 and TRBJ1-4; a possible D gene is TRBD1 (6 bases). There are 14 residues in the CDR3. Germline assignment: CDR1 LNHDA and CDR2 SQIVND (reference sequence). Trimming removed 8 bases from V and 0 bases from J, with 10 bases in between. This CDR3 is CASGTTATNEKLFF. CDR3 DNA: TGTGCCAGTGGGACAACTGCAACTAATGAAAAACTGTTTTTT.

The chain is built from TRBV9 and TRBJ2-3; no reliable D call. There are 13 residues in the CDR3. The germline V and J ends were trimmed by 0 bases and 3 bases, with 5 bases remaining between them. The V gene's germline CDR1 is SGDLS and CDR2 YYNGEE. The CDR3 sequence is CASSVVQTDTQYF. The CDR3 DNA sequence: TGTGCCAGCAGCGTAGTCCAGACAGATACGCAGTATTTT.

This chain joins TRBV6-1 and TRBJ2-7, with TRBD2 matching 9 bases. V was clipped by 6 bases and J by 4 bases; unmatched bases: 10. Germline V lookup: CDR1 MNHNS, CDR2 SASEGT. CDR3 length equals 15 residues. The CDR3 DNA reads TGTGCCAGCAGCGGGACTAGCAAGTTTTGGTACGAGCAGTACTTC. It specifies CASSGTSKFWYEQYF.

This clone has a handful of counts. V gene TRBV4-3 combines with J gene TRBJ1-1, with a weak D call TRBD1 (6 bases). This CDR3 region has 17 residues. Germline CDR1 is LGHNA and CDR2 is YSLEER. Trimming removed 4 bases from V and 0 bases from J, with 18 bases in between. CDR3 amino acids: CASSLHVGANMNTEAFF. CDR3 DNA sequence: TGCGCCAGCAGCCTGCACGTGGGGGCGAATATGAACACTGAAGCTTTCTTT.

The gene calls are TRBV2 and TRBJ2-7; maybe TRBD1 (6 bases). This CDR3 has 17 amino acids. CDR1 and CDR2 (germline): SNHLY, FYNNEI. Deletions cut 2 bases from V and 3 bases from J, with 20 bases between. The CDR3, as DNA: TGTGCCAGCAGTGAACAGGGGATTGGTATTGGGGACTACGAGCAGTACTTC. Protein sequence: CASSEQGIGIGDYEQYF. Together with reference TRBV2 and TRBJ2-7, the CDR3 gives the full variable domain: EPEVTQTPSHQVTQMGQEVILRCVPISNHLYFYWYRQILGQKVEFLVSFYNNEISEKSEIFDDQFSVERPDGSNFTLKIRSTKLEDSAMYFCASSEQGIGIGDYEQYFGPGTRLTVT.

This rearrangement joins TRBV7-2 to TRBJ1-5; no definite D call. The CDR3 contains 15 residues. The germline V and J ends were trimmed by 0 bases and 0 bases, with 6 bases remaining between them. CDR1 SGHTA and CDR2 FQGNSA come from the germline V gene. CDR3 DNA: TGTGCCAGCAGCTTAGCCGCGTATAGCAATCAGCCCCAGCATTTT. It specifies CASSLAAYSNQPQHF.